What follows are 16 T cell receptor beta chains derived from one specimen sequenced in a study of cytomegalovirus exposure and HLA in healthy donors listed by TCRdb under 2017. The protocol used for the library was the immunoSEQ multiplex PCR assay. TCRdb carries this immuneACCESS record with in-frame sequences only. Its versions omit some clonotypes, under half of them owing to an unresolved V gene in the studies checked, with the rest unexplained. The table for this sample lists some 160,000 clones; around 89% of them were counted only once. 3% of the sample lies in the top ten. Sample: PBMCs. All receptors come from a young man in good health and CMV-seronegative.

The gene calls are TRBV11-3 and TRBJ2-5, with 7 bases identical to TRBD2. The CDR3 loop spans 15 amino acids. V shed 5 bases, J shed 5 bases, and the junction held 11 bases outside the gene matches. Germline V gene lookup returns CDR1 SGHNT and CDR2 YENEEA. The CDR3 nucleotides are TGTGCCAGCAGCCGAGACAGCGGGGTGTGGGAGACCCAGTACTTC. Protein product: CASSRDSGVWETQYF.

On this clone: The same CDR3 also results from other DNA sequences found in this sample. The gene calls are TRBV29-1 and TRBJ2-2, with a tentative D call TRBD2 (5 bases). The CDR3 extends over 12 amino acids. V was pared by 6 bases and J by 3 bases, with 8 bases between. Germline lookup yields CDR1 SQVTM and CDR2 ANQGSEA. CDR3 sequence (DNA): TGCAGCGTATTGAGGGACACCGGGGAGCTGTTTTTT. Protein product: CSVLRDTGELFF.

The rearrangement joins TRBV2 to TRBJ1-1; weak D call: TRBD1 (5 bases). Trimming stripped 4 bases from V and 2 bases from J, with 17 bases between. The CDR3 covers 16 residues. The germline CDR1 and CDR2 sequences are SNHLY and FYNNEI. The CDR3, as DNA: TGTGCCAGCAGTGTATCCAGGGATCGTCACAACACTGAAGCTTTCTTT. Translating it yields CASSVSRDRHNTEAFF.

V is TRBV7-9 and J is TRBJ1-2; 9 nucleotides agree with TRBD1. Trimming cost V 5 bases and J 5 bases; bases outside gene matches: 12. CDR3 length: 16 amino acids. CDR1 is SEHNR, CDR2 FQNEAQ, per germline (reference sequence). CDR3 region: CASSSARDREGYGYTF. The CDR3 DNA reads TGTGCCAGCAGCAGCGCCCGGGACAGGGAGGGATATGGCTACACCTTC.

The gene calls are TRBV27 and TRBJ2-1, with TRBD2 identical over 7 bases. V trimming: 0 bases; J trimming: 0 bases; junction bases outside the gene matches: 5. Germline V gives CDR1 MNHEY, CDR2 SMNVEV (reference sequence). The CDR3 loop spans 17 amino acids. The CDR3 DNA reads as TGTGCCAGCAGTTTATCGGGGGGGGACCCCTCCTACAATGAGCAGTTCTTC. Translation: CASSLSGGDPSYNEQFF.

The J gene is TRBJ2-6, the V gene TRBV19; D ambiguous. V was trimmed by 4 bases and J by 1 base, leaving 11 bases between them. The CDR3 contains 16 residues. Germline CDR1 reads LNHDA; CDR2 reads SQIVND (reference sequence). The DNA for the CDR3 is TGTGCCAGTAGTAGCCGGCGGAGATCTGGGGCCAACGTCCTGACTTTC. As protein: CASSSRRRSGANVLTF. Looking up the rest from reference TRBV19 and TRBJ2-6 gives the full variable domain: DGGITQSPKYLFRKEGQNVTLSCEQNLNHDAMYWYRQDPGQGLRLIYYSQIVNDFQKGDIAEGYSVSREKKESFPLTVTSAQKNPTAFYLCASSSRRRSGANVLTFGAGSRLTVL.

The chain recombines TRBV29-1 with TRBJ1-5; D is possibly TRBD1 (6 bases). The V end was cut by 4 bases, the J end by 4 bases, with 11 bases between. The CDR3 runs to 13 residues. The germline V gene has CDR1 SQVTM and CDR2 ANQGSEA. In nucleotides, the CDR3 is TGCAGCGTTGGTGGACAGTCTAATCAGCCCCAGCATTTT. Its translation: CSVGGQSNQPQHF.

This chain joins TRBV6-6 and TRBJ1-5; D not resolved. The V gene's germline CDR1 is MNHNY and CDR2 SVGAGI (reference sequence). Trimming left V 10 bases short and J 5 bases short, with 15 bases between. The CDR3 is 13 residues long. The CDR3: CAIHPSRDQPQHF. The CDR3 nucleotides are TGTGCCATCCACCCCAGCCGGGATCAGCCCCAGCATTTT.

The chain couples TRBV29-1 to TRBJ1-1; D unclear. V dropped 7 bases and J dropped 0 bases, with 9 bases sitting between them. The CDR3 sequence is 12 residues long. Germline V gene data show CDR1 as SQVTM and CDR2 as ANQGSEA. CDR3 in amino acids: CSAKFVNTEAFF. The CDR3 bases are TGCAGCGCCAAATTTGTGAACACTGAAGCTTTCTTT.

This clone was seen once. The chain combines TRBV5-6 with TRBJ1-2, with D possibly being TRBD1 (6 bases). Per germline, CDR1 SGHDT and CDR2 YYEEEE. V lost 0 bases and J 8 bases, leaving 14 bases between the germline ends. This CDR3 is 14 amino acids long. The CDR3 loop is CASSLDRALGGYTF. CDR3 DNA: TGTGCCAGCAGCTTGGACAGGGCGTTGGGAGGCTACACCTTC.

The rearrangement joins TRBV10-2 to TRBJ1-1, with 7 bases that match TRBD1. Germline V CDR1 and CDR2: WSHSY, SAAADI. V trimming: 8 bases; J trimming: 7 bases; junction bases outside the gene matches: 13. The CDR3 has 14 amino acids. Written as DNA, the CDR3 is TGCGCCAGCTTCCCGACAGGGACCGCAGGTGAAGCTTTCTTT. Translating gives CASFPTGTAGEAFF.

V usage is TRBV9 and J usage is TRBJ2-3, with D possibly matching TRBD2 (5 bases). CDR1 and CDR2 from the germline V gene are SGDLS and YYNGEE. The CDR3 is 16 residues long. Trimming took 0 bases from V and 2 from J, leaving 13 bases between them. The CDR3, as DNA: TGTGCCAGCAGCGTAGTGGTGGGAGAGATCACAGATACGCAGTATTTT. This gives the protein CASSVVVGEITDTQYF.

The chain is built from TRBV19 and TRBJ1-6; D remains ambiguous. V shed 2 bases and J shed 7 bases, with 9 bases lying between them. The CDR3 is made up of 14 amino acids. The germline gives CDR1 LNHDA, CDR2 SQIVND (reference sequence). The CDR3 DNA reads TGTGCCAGTAGTATAACCGACTTGAATTCACCCCTCCACTTT. As protein: CASSITDLNSPLHF.

The chain links TRBV7-9 to TRBJ1-2; 8 bases line up with TRBD1. The ends lost 5 bases at V and 4 bases at J; junction bases unmatched: 15. Germline V lookup: CDR1 SEHNR, CDR2 FQNEAQ (reference sequence). The CDR3 is made up of 17 amino acids. Written as DNA, the CDR3 is TGTGCCAGCAGCCGAATAGGGGACAGGAGATCTAGCTATGGCTACACCTTC. Residues: CASSRIGDRRSSYGYTF.

J is TRBJ1-2 and V is TRBV27, with 8 bases identical to TRBD1. The CDR3 covers 15 residues. Trimming at V came to 5 bases and at J to 4 bases, leaving 9 bases not matched to a gene. Germline assignment: CDR1 MNHEY and CDR2 SMNVEV (reference sequence). The CDR3 loop is CASSLGQGQIYGYTF. CDR3 bases: TGTGCCAGCAGTCTAGGACAGGGACAGATCTATGGCTACACCTTC.

The chain combines TRBV5-1 with TRBJ2-2, with D possibly being TRBD2 (5 bases). Trimming removed 4 bases at V and 1 base at J, with 11 bases between. The CDR3 is 15 amino acids. In germline, CDR1 is SGHRS, CDR2 YFSETQ. The CDR3 sequence: CASSPMDWNTGELFF. In DNA form, the CDR3 reads TGCGCCAGCAGCCCCATGGACTGGAACACCGGGGAGCTGTTTTTT. The full variable domain, completed using reference TRBV5-1 and TRBJ2-2, is KAGVTQTPRYLIKTRGQQVTLSCSPISGHRSVSWYQQTPGQGLQFLFEYFSETQRNKGNFPGRFSGRQFSNSRSEMNVSTLELGDSALYLCASSPMDWNTGELFFGEGSRLTVL.